The 29 T cell receptor beta chains below were found in one sample sequenced in a study of human T cells and chemical hapten exposure. Time point noted: pre-sensitization, week 0. As to treatment: therapeutic diphenylcyclopropenone sensitization with weekly scalp DPC. TCRdb re-called the RACE reads through MiXCR, storing one row per CDR3 protein. The table has some 400,000 distinct CDR3 sequences, 5.1% seen once. The sequenced sample was whole blood, obtained in connection with sensitization to the hapten diphenylcyclopropenone (DPC). These receptors originate from a woman between 50 and 59 years old with alopecia areata. Some clones in this sample may be carry-over from other donors' samples.

This clonotype has a count of ten or more. This chain links TRBV6-5 with TRBJ2-5, with 10 positions matching TRBD2. J was trimmed by 5 bases and V by 6 bases; bases with no gene match: 6. Germline V lookup: CDR1 MNHEY, CDR2 SVGAGI. CDR3 length: 14 amino acids. For the CDR3, the DNA is TGTGCCAGCAGACTCACTAGCGGGGATGAGACCCAGTACTTC. Translated, it gives CASRLTSGDETQYF.

Many counts were recorded for this clonotype. This chain joins TRBV12-3 or TRBV12-4 and TRBJ1-4; the match to TRBD1 covers 9 bases. CDR3 length equals 13 residues. V gave up 4 bases and J gave up 10 bases; unmatched junction bases: 4. The CDR3 bases are TGTGCCAGCAGTTCCGGGACAGGGCGAAAACTGTTTTTT. Its protein product is CASSSGTGRKLFF.

Ten or more counts support this clonotype. The chain carries TRBV20-1 and TRBJ2-7; D gene uncertain. The CDR3 runs 11 residues. V lost 5 bases to trimming and J lost 3 bases, with 8 bases between them. The germline V gene encodes CDR1 DFQATT and CDR2 SNEGSKA (reference sequence). CDR3 sequence (DNA): TGCAGTGCTTCCCAATACTACGAGCAGTACTTC. This translates into CSASQYYEQYF.

The genes are TRBV5-6 and TRBJ2-3, with 7 bases aligning to TRBD2. This CDR3 is built from 16 residues. Germline values: CDR1 SGHDT, CDR2 YYEEEE. J gave up 2 bases and V 1 base, and 7 bases lay outside the gene matches. The CDR3 loop is CASSLTASGHTDTQYF. CDR3 nucleotides: TGTGCCAGCAGCTTGACGGCTAGCGGCCACACAGATACGCAGTATTTT. Variable domain in full (rest from reference TRBV5-6 and TRBJ2-3): DAGVTQSPTHLIKTRGQQVTLRCSPKSGHDTVSWYQQALGQGPQFIFQYYEEEERQRGNFPDRFSGHQFPNYSSELNVNALLLGDSALYLCASSLTASGHTDTQYFGPGTRLTVL.

This clonotype has a count of ten or more. The genes are TRBV29-1 and TRBJ2-3, with 9 nucleotides matching TRBD2. Unmatched junction bases numbered 4, after V lost 4 bases and J lost 5 bases. The CDR3 has 13 residues. CDR1 and CDR2 (germline): SQVTM, ANQGSEA. For the CDR3, the DNA is TGCAGCGTTGGCGGGAGGGCCAAAGATACGCAGTATTTT. It encodes CSVGGRAKDTQYF.

This clonotype occurred many times. The chain uses TRBV6-1 and TRBJ1-2; TRBD1 is a possible D gene (5 bases). Deletions cut 2 bases from V and 6 bases from J, with 16 bases between. The CDR3 contains 15 residues. Germline values: CDR1 MNHNS, CDR2 SASEGT. The CDR3 DNA reads as TGTGCCAGCAGTGAAATGGCGGCGGGGCCGAATGGCTACACCTTC. Its protein is CASSEMAAGPNGYTF.

This clonotype occurred many times. J is TRBJ2-4 and V is TRBV7-2; tentatively, D is TRBD1 or TRBD2 (5 bases each). Trimming took 3 bases from V and 6 from J, leaving 9 bases between them. The CDR3 consists of 13 residues. CDR1 SGHTA and CDR2 FQGNSA come from the germline V gene. The CDR3 loop reads CASSFAGTNIQYF. The CDR3 DNA reads as TGTGCCAGCAGCTTTGCTGGGACAAACATTCAGTACTTC.

This clonotype was observed many times. Here the CDR3 DNA reads TGTGCCAGCTCACCAGATGACGGCTTTAACTATGGCTACACCTTC. Residues: CASSPDDGFNYGYTF. The rearrangement uses TRBV18 and TRBJ1-2; D not certain. Germline-derived CDR1 and CDR2 are KGHSH and LQKENI. The CDR3 has 15 residues. V was trimmed by 2 bases and J by 1 base, leaving 11 bases between them.

This clonotype was counted only a few times. This chain links TRBV12-5 with TRBJ2-1; 8 bases are shared with TRBD2. V shed 5 bases, J shed 4 bases, and the junction held 4 bases outside the gene matches. Germline V gene sequence: CDR1 LGHNT, CDR2 FRNRAP. The CDR3 covers 14 residues. The CDR3 loop reads CASGLRGGYNEQFF. CDR3 bases: TGTGCTAGTGGTCTTCGGGGGGGTTACAATGAGCAGTTCTTC.

The chain is built from TRBV18 and TRBJ2-3, with a weak D call TRBD1 (6 bases). Trimming took 5 bases from V and 4 from J, leaving 19 bases between them. The CDR3 runs 16 residues. Germline V gene lookup returns CDR1 KGHSH and CDR2 LQKENI. CDR3 nucleotides: TGTGCCAGCTCAACACGTCCTAGGACAGTCTCAGATACGCAGTATTTT. This gives the protein CASSTRPRTVSDTQYF. Variable domain in full (rest from reference TRBV18 and TRBJ2-3): NAGVMQNPRHLVRRRGQEARLRCSPMKGHSHVYWYRQLPEEGLKFMVYLQKENIIDESGMPKERFSAEFPKEGPSILRIQQVVRGDSAAYFCASSTRPRTVSDTQYFGPGTRLTVL.

V gene TRBV7-2 combines with J gene TRBJ2-7; D not resolved. The CDR3 is 13 amino acids. Germline V gene lookup returns CDR1 SGHTA and CDR2 FQGNSA. The V and J ends lost 6 bases and 3 bases respectively, with 12 bases between them. The CDR3 protein is CASSSRTRYEQYF. In DNA form, the CDR3 reads TGTGCCAGCAGTTCCCGCACCCGCTACGAGCAGTACTTC.

This clonotype was observed at least ten times. The rearrangement links TRBV7-8 to TRBJ2-1; D is undetermined. Germline V gene data show CDR1 as SGHVS and CDR2 as FQNEAQ. The CDR3 length is 14 residues. V lost 1 base and J lost 3, with 7 bases in between. CDR3 nucleotides: TGTGCCAGCAGCTTAGACCTAATCTACAATGAGCAGTTCTTC. It specifies CASSLDLIYNEQFF. The full variable domain, in which reference TRBV7-8 and TRBJ2-1 provide the parts outside the CDR3, is GAGVSQSPRYKVAKRGQDVALRCDPISGHVSLFWYQQALGQGPEFLTYFQNEAQLDKSGLPSDRFFAERPEGSVSTLKIQRTQQEDSAVYLCASSLDLIYNEQFFGPGTRLTVL.

In its sample, this clonotype was seen many times. The chain has TRBV29-1 and TRBJ1-2; 8 bases are shared with TRBD1. Germline CDR1 reads SQVTM; CDR2 reads ANQGSEA. Trimming took 1 base from V and 5 from J; bases not matched to a gene: 6. The CDR3 sequence is 14 residues long. The CDR3 nucleotides are TGCAGCGTTGAAGCGGCAGGGGGCGAGTATGGCTACACCTTC. It specifies CSVEAAGGEYGYTF.

The sample holds many counts of this clonotype. The chain recombines TRBV7-6 with TRBJ2-1, with a possible D match to TRBD1 (5 bases). The CDR3 contains 15 residues. V lost 5 bases and J lost 7, with 18 bases in between. In germline, CDR1 is SGHVS, CDR2 FNYEAQ. Here the CDR3 DNA reads TGTGCCAGCAGCCCCGACAGATTGGCACGGAATGAGCAGTTCTTC. This codes for CASSPDRLARNEQFF.

This clonotype has more than one count but fewer than ten. The rearrangement joins TRBV9 to TRBJ2-2; 8 bases line up with TRBD1. Looked up from germline, CDR1 is SGDLS and CDR2 is YYNGEE. J lost 3 bases, V lost 1 base, and 8 bases had no gene match. The length of the CDR3 is 17 residues. CDR3 loop: CASSVSGGAMDTGELFF. The CDR3 DNA is TGTGCCAGCAGCGTATCAGGGGGCGCGATGGACACCGGGGAGCTGTTTTTT.

In this sample, this clonotype turned up many times. The rearrangement uses TRBV9 and TRBJ2-7, with 13 nucleotides matching TRBD2. Trimming removed 4 bases from V and 2 bases from J; junction bases left unmatched: 3. The CDR3 is made up of 15 amino acids. Per the germline V gene, CDR1 is SGDLS and CDR2 is YYNGEE. The CDR3 DNA reads TGTGCCAGCAGCTTGACTAGCGGGAGGCCCTACGAGCAGTACTTC. This sequence encodes CASSLTSGRPYEQYF.

This clonotype was detected many times. The V gene is TRBV20-1, the J gene TRBJ1-4, with D unresolved. From germline, CDR1 is DFQATT and CDR2 SNEGSKA (reference sequence). The CDR3 runs to 13 residues. Trimming stripped 5 bases from V and 4 bases from J, with 11 bases between. CDR3: CSAPDGGNEKLFF. DNA for the CDR3: TGCAGTGCTCCAGACGGCGGTAATGAAAAACTGTTTTTT.

This clonotype has a count of ten or more. This rearrangement joins TRBV3-1 to TRBJ2-1; the D is unclear. Germline V gene lookup returns CDR1 LGHDT and CDR2 YNNKEL (reference sequence). The CDR3 spans 15 residues. V shed 3 bases and J shed 0 bases, with 9 bases lying between them. As DNA, the CDR3 is TGTGCCAGCAGCCACGCCCGAAGCTCCTACAATGAGCAGTTCTTC. Protein sequence: CASSHARSSYNEQFF.

This chain uses TRBV6-5 with TRBJ1-6; TRBD1 agrees at 7 bases. V lost 2 bases to trimming and J lost 10 bases; unmatched junction nucleotides: 8. CDR3 length equals 15 residues. CDR1 MNHEY and CDR2 SVGAGI come from the germline V gene. The CDR3 DNA sequence: TGTGCCAGCAGTTACATACGACAGGGAAGCTCACCCCTCCACTTT. Translating gives CASSYIRQGSSPLHF.

This clonotype was recorded at least ten times. The CDR3 sequence is CASSLDRAGTGGYTF. In DNA, the CDR3 is TGTGCCAGCAGCTTAGATCGGGCAGGGACGGGCGGCTACACCTTC. V and J are TRBV7-6 and TRBJ1-2; tentatively, D is TRBD1 (5 bases). Germline CDR1 reads SGHVS; CDR2 reads FNYEAQ. This CDR3 has 15 amino acids. V shed 1 base and J shed 8 bases, with 17 bases lying between them.

This clonotype has ten or more counts. V is TRBV9 and J is TRBJ2-1, with 7 nucleotides matching TRBD2. The V gene end was trimmed by 4 bases and the J gene end by 6 bases; junction bases not matched to a gene: 10. Germline V lookup: CDR1 SGDLS, CDR2 YYNGEE. This CDR3 contains 15 residues. CDR3 in DNA: TGTGCCAGCAGCAAGCAGGCTAGCGGACCCAATGAGCAGTTCTTC. Translating it yields CASSKQASGPNEQFF. Combining the CDR3 with reference TRBV9 and TRBJ2-1 gives the whole variable domain DSGVTQTPKHLITATGQRVTLRCSPRSGDLSVYWYQQSLDQGLQFLIQYYNGEERAKGNILERFSAQQFPDLHSELNLSSLELGDSALYFCASSKQASGPNEQFFGPGTRLTVL.

This clonotype was seen at least ten times. The chain combines TRBV7-9 with TRBJ2-2; no clear D gene. The CDR3 is 14 amino acids. Germline V gene sequence: CDR1 SEHNR, CDR2 FQNEAQ (reference sequence). V was shortened by 3 bases and J by 7 bases, with 12 bases between the two germline ends. DNA of the CDR3: TGTGCCAGCAGCTTCCCCCTCTCCGGCGGGGAGCTGTTTTTT. This sequence encodes CASSFPLSGGELFF. Drawing the rest from reference TRBV7-9 and TRBJ2-2, the complete variable domain is DTGVSQNPRHKITKRGQNVTFRCDPISEHNRLYWYRQTLGQGPEFLTYFQNEAQLEKSRLLSDRFSAERPKGSFSTLEIQRTEQGDSAMYLCASSFPLSGGELFFGEGSRLTVL.

This clonotype was seen repeatedly, ten times or more. The CDR3 is CSVERGRDTEAFF. Here the CDR3 DNA reads TGCAGCGTTGAAAGAGGCCGGGACACTGAAGCTTTCTTT. J is TRBJ1-1 and V is TRBV29-1, with D unclear. CDR1 and CDR2 from the germline V gene are SQVTM and ANQGSEA. V lost 2 bases and J 3 bases, leaving 10 bases between the germline ends. CDR3 size: 13 residues.

The chain couples TRBV5-6 to TRBJ1-2; D remains ambiguous. The CDR3 is made up of 13 amino acids. V was clipped by 2 bases and J by 2 bases, with 7 bases between them. CDR1 and CDR2 (germline): SGHDT, YYEEEE. The CDR3 region has the DNA TGTGCCAGCAGCTTCGCATCCAACTATGGCTACACCTTC. This gives the protein CASSFASNYGYTF.

In its sample, this clonotype was seen many times. This chain connects TRBV6-5 to TRBJ1-2; D not resolved. V was pared by 2 bases and J by 4 bases, with 11 bases between. Looked up from germline, CDR1 is MNHEY and CDR2 is SVGAGI. The CDR3 is made up of 14 amino acids. CDR3 in DNA: TGTGCCAGCAGTTACGAGGGAAACCTCTATGGCTACACCTTC. It yields the protein CASSYEGNLYGYTF.

The J gene is TRBJ1-5, the V gene TRBV20-1; D unclear. Deletions cut 3 bases from V and 6 bases from J, with 15 bases between. The CDR3 length is 14 residues. Germline-derived CDR1 and CDR2 are DFQATT and SNEGSKA (reference sequence). This chain's CDR3 is CSARSNSGGQPQHF. Written as DNA, the CDR3 is TGCAGTGCTAGGTCCAACTCAGGAGGTCAGCCCCAGCATTTT.

This clonotype was counted at least ten times. The CDR3: CASSPKVGTEAFF. The CDR3 DNA reads as TGTGCCAGCTCACCCAAGGTTGGCACTGAAGCTTTCTTT. The chain recombines TRBV18 with TRBJ1-1; no reliable D call. From germline, CDR1 is KGHSH and CDR2 LQKENI. Trimming stripped 3 bases from V and 4 bases from J, with 9 bases between. CDR3 length: 13 amino acids.

This clonotype occurred many times. The chain carries TRBV5-1 and TRBJ1-2; no reliable D call. V dropped 0 bases and J dropped 6 bases, with 15 bases sitting between them. CDR1 SGHRS and CDR2 YFSETQ come from the germline V gene. The CDR3 is 15 amino acids. The CDR3, as DNA: TGCGCCAGCAGCTTGGCGGTACCAGCGTTCGATGGCTACACCTTC. It codes for CASSLAVPAFDGYTF.

The chain links TRBV3-1 to TRBJ2-5, with D uncertain. V was clipped by 1 base and J by 1 base, with 10 bases between them. The germline V gene encodes CDR1 LGHDT and CDR2 YNNKEL (reference sequence). CDR3 length: 15 amino acids. The CDR3 protein is CASSQGSRTQETQYF. The CDR3 region has the DNA TGTGCCAGCAGCCAAGGATCGCGGACCCAAGAGACCCAGTACTTC.